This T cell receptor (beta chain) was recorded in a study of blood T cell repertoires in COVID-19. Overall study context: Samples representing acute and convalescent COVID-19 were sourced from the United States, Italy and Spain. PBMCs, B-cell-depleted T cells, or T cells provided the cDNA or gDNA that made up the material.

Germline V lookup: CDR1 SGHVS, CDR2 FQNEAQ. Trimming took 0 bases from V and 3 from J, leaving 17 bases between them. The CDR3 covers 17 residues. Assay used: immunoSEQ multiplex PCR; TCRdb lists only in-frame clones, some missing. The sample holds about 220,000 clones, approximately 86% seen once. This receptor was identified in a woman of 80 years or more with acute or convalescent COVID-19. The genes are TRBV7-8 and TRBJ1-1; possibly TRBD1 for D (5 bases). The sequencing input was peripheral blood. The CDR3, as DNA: TGTGCCAGCAGCTTAGCGATGAGGAGGGGCCAGGACACTGAAGCTTTCTTT. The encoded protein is CASSLAMRRGQDTEAFF.